This is a list of T cell receptor beta chains from one sample in a study of T cells in localized non-small cell lung cancer. The protocol was immunoSEQ multiplex PCR, while the TCRdb copy is restricted to in-frame clones and leaves out a portion. The sample lists 31,000 or so clones; 88% were seen once. Material: peripheral blood mononuclear cells, obtained before any cancer treatment. Source of these receptors: a woman aged 35 to 75 with stage III lung adenocarcinoma. CDR3s include the opening cysteine and the closing phenylalanine or tryptophan. The D gene is left open where the match is weak. A row's size may be missing; if present it is once, few, many or a size class.

d_call,j_call,v_call,clone_size,cdr3_aa,cdr3_nt
-,TRBJ1-1,TRBV5-6,-,CASSFAGNPEAFF,TGTGCCAGCAGCTTTGCAGGGAACCCCGAAGCTTTCTTT
-,TRBJ1-5,TRBV9,-,CTSSVAPTSVNQPQHF,TGTACCAGCAGCGTAGCTCCGACAAGCGTCAATCAGCCCCAGCATTTT
-,TRBJ2-7,TRBV7-2,-,CASSLDVDEQYF,TGTGCCAGCAGCTTAGATGTCGACGAGCAGTACTTC
-,TRBJ2-3,TRBV7-3,-,CASSLTGTSTDTQYF,TGTGCCAGCAGCTTAACGGGGACTAGCACAGATACGCAGTATTTT
-,TRBJ2-5,TRBV5-1,-,CASSVGNSLGETQYF,TGCGCCAGCAGCGTAGGGAATTCTTTAGGAGAGACCCAGTACTTC
-,TRBJ2-3,TRBV4-1,-,CASSQAGTSTDTQYF,TGCGCCAGCAGCCAAGCCGGGACTAGCACAGATACGCAGTATTTT
-,TRBJ2-7,TRBV23-1,-,CAEPGVGEQYF,TGCGCCGAACCAGGGGTGGGCGAGCAGTACTTC
TRBD2,TRBJ2-2,TRBV19,-,CASSPGLVAGELFF,TGTGCCAGTAGTCCGGGACTAGTAGCCGGGGAGCTGTTTTTT
-,TRBJ1-2,TRBV11-2,-,CASSLDFAGKYGYTF,TGTGCCAGCAGCTTAGATTTCGCCGGAAAATATGGCTACACCTTC
TRBD2,TRBJ2-5,TRBV6-1,few,CASSPTSGRETQYF,TGTGCCAGCAGCCCCACTAGCGGGCGGGAGACCCAGTACTTC
-,TRBJ2-6,TRBV2,-,CAREEGGAGANVLTF,TGTGCCAGAGAGGAGGGAGGAGCTGGGGCCAACGTCCTGACTTTC
TRBD1,TRBJ2-3,TRBV5-1,-,CASSTTGMDTQYF,TGCGCCAGCAGCACGACAGGGATGGATACGCAGTATTTT
TRBD1,TRBJ2-3,TRBV9,-,CASSVTGDTDTQYF,TGTGCCAGCAGCGTTACAGGGGACACAGATACGCAGTATTTT
-,TRBJ2-3,TRBV19,few,CASSIRHLTDTQYF,TGTGCCAGTAGTATTAGACACCTCACAGATACGCAGTATTTT
-,TRBJ1-2,TRBV18,-,CASSPYQEAGYTF,TGTGCCAGCTCACCGTACCAGGAGGCTGGCTACACCTTC
-,TRBJ2-1,TRBV10-2,-,CASSPASSYNEQFF,TGCGCCAGCAGCCCAGCAAGCTCCTACAATGAGCAGTTCTTC
-,TRBJ1-2,TRBV7-9,-,CASSLVGGGYTF,TGTGCCAGCAGCTTAGTGGGGGGCGGCTACACCTTC
TRBD2,TRBJ2-1,TRBV9,-,CASSASTSGSVNEQFF,TGTGCCAGCAGCGCATCCACTAGCGGGAGTGTCAATGAGCAGTTCTTC
TRBD2,TRBJ2-3,TRBV5-1,-,CASSLGTSGGTGQTDTQYF,TGCGCCAGCAGCTTGGGGACTAGCGGGGGGACTGGGCAGACAGATACGCAGTATTTT
-,TRBJ2-5,TRBV2,-,CALRAPETQYF,TGTGCCTTGCGGGCCCCAGAGACCCAGTACTTC
TRBD1,TRBJ1-4,TRBV28,-,CASYRTGGEEKLFF,TGTGCCTCCTACAGGACAGGGGGTGAGGAAAAACTGTTTTTT
-,TRBJ2-2,TRBV2,-,CASSELGLALSGELFF,TGTGCCAGCAGTGAACTAGGGTTGGCTTTATCCGGGGAGCTGTTTTTT
TRBD1,TRBJ1-5,TRBV19,once,CASSRDSSYQPQHF,TGTGCCAGTAGCCGGGACAGCTCCTATCAGCCCCAGCATTTT
-,TRBJ1-1,TRBV9,-,CASSPIGENTEAFF,TGTGCCAGCAGCCCGATCGGTGAGAACACTGAAGCTTTCTTT
-,TRBJ1-5,TRBV18,-,CASSPLRGAAQPQHF,TGTGCCAGCTCACCACTGCGGGGGGCTGCTCAGCCCCAGCATTTT
-,TRBJ2-2,TRBV18,-,CASSPPGLFTGELFF,TGTGCCAGCTCACCACCGGGACTCTTCACCGGGGAGCTGTTTTTT
TRBD1,TRBJ1-6,TRBV7-2,-,CASSSPRGSSYNSPLHF,TGTGCCAGCAGCTCCCCCAGGGGGAGCTCCTATAATTCACCCCTCCACTTT
TRBD2,TRBJ2-1,TRBV5-1,-,CASSTTSGMYNEQFF,TGCGCCAGCAGCACTACTAGCGGGATGTACAATGAGCAGTTCTTC
TRBD2,TRBJ2-2,TRBV6-5,-,CASRLGLADTGELFF,TGTGCCAGCAGACTGGGACTAGCGGACACCGGGGAGCTGTTTTTT
-,TRBJ1-1,TRBV19,-,CASSPRGRVMNTEAFF,TGTGCCAGTAGCCCTCGGGGGCGGGTGATGAACACTGAAGCTTTCTTT
-,TRBJ2-7,TRBV6-1,-,CASSEAARLEQYF,TGTGCCAGCAGTGAAGCGGCACGGCTCGAGCAGTACTTC
TRBD2,TRBJ2-1,TRBV6-6,-,CASSYAGGTEQFF,TGTGCCAGCAGTTACGCGGGGGGGACTGAGCAGTTCTTC
-,TRBJ2-7,TRBV15,-,CATSRGGDYEQYF,TGTGCCACCAGCAGAGGGGGGGACTACGAGCAGTACTTC
-,TRBJ1-2,TRBV25-1,-,CASSASAGYTF,TGTGCCAGCAGTGCTTCAGCTGGCTACACCTTC
-,TRBJ2-5,TRBV6-6,once,CASSYSNWETQYF,TGTGCCAGCAGTTACAGTAACTGGGAGACCCAGTACTTC
-,TRBJ1-1,TRBV6-6,-,CASSMDRHTEAFF,TGTGCCAGCAGTATGGACAGACACACTGAAGCTTTCTTT
-,TRBJ1-5,TRBV7-3,-,CASSDSEPQHF,TGTGCCAGCTCCGACAGCGAGCCCCAGCATTTT
TRBD1,TRBJ2-5,TRBV5-8,-,CASSRQGSRETQYF,TGTGCCAGCAGCCGACAGGGTAGTCGTGAGACCCAGTACTTC
TRBD1,TRBJ2-7,TRBV18,-,CASSPPIGQGTAYEQYF,TGTGCCAGCTCACCACCGATAGGACAGGGGACGGCCTACGAGCAGTACTTC
TRBD1,TRBJ1-2,TRBV5-6,-,CASSHRRALQGTGPGYTF,TGTGCCAGCAGCCACCGCCGGGCACTTCAAGGGACAGGGCCGGGCTACACCTTC
-,TRBJ2-2,TRBV2,few,CASRDTAGELFF,TGTGCCAGCAGAGACACTGCCGGGGAGCTGTTTTTT
TRBD1,TRBJ2-1,TRBV14,-,CASSTYRGVAPYNEQFF,TGTGCCAGCAGCACGTACAGGGGGGTTGCTCCCTACAATGAGCAGTTCTTC